This T cell receptor beta chain appears in the sequencing data of a study of OX40 agonist ivuxolimab in advanced cancers. At the level of the study: Participants averaged approximately 61 years of age (range about 23 to 90) and were roughly 80% male.

The table came from immunoSEQ multiplex PCR; TCRdb's copy has only in-frame clones and leaves some out. The sample includes approximately 82,000 clones, around 89% of them seen just once. The CDR3 is 16 amino acids. Germline lookup yields CDR1 KGHSH and CDR2 LQKENI. Trimming took 0 bases from V and 2 from J, leaving 12 bases between them. The clonotype was recovered from an adult with an advanced solid tumor such as melanoma, head and neck, liver or kidney cancer. The material was CD4+ or CD8+ T cells sorted from blood, obtained in a trial of the OX40 agonist ivuxolimab. The chain combines TRBV18 with TRBJ2-3; maybe TRBD2 (5 bases). CDR3 amino acids: CASSPPRAQPTDTQYF. DNA of the CDR3: TGTGCCAGCTCACCACCGCGGGCACAACCCACAGATACGCAGTATTTT.